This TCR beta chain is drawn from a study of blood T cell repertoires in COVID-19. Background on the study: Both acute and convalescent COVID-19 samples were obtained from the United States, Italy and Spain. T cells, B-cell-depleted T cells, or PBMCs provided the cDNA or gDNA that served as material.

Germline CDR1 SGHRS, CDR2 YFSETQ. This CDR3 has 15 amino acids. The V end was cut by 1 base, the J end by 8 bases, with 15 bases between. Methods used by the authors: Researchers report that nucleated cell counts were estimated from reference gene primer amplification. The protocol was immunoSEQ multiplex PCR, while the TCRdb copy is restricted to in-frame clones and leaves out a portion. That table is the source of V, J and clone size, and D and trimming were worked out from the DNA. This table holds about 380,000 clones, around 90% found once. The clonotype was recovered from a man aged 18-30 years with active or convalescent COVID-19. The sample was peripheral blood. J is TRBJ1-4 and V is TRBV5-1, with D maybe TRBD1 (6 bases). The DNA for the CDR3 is TGCGCCAGCAGCTTGCGGGGGGCATTCGAAGAAAAACTGTTTTTT. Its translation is CASSLRGAFEEKLFF.